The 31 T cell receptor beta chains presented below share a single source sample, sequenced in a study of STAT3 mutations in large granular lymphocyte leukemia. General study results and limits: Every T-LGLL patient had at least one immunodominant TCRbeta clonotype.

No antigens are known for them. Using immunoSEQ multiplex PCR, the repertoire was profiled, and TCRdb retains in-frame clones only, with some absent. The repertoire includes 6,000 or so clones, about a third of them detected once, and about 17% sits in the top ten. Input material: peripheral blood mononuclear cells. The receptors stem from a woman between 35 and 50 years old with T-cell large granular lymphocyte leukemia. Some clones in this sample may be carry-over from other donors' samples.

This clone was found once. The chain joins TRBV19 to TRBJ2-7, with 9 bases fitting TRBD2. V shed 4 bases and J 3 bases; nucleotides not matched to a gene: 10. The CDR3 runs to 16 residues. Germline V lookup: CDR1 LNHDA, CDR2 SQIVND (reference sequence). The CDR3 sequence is CASSTSLAGRGYEQYF. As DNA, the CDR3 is TGTGCCAGTAGTACCTCTCTAGCGGGAAGGGGCTACGAGCAGTACTTC.

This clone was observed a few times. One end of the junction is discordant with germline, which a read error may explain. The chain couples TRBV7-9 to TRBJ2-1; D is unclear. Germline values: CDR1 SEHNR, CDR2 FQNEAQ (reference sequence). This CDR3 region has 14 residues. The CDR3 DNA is TGTGCCAGCAGCCCCGGCACCTCCAACAATGAGCAGTTCTTC. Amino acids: CASSPGTSNNEQFF.

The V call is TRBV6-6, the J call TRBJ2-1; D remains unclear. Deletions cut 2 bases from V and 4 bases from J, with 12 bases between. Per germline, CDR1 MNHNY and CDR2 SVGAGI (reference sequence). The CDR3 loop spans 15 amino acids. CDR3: CASSYEDSRYNEQFF. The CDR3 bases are TGTGCCAGCAGTTACGAAGACTCTAGGTACAATGAGCAGTTCTTC.

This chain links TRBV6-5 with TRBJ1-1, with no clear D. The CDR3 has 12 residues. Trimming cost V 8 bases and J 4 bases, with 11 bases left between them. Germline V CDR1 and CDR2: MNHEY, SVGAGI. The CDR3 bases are TGTGCCAGCGTCGGAGTTGGCACTGAAGCTTTCTTT. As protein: CASVGVGTEAFF.

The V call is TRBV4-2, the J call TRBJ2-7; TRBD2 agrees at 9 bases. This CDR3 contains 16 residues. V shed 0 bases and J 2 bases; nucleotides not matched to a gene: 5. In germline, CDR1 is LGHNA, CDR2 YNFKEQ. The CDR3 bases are TGTGCCAGCAGCCAAGACTTTCCTAGCGGGGCCTACGAGCAGTACTTC. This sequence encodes CASSQDFPSGAYEQYF.

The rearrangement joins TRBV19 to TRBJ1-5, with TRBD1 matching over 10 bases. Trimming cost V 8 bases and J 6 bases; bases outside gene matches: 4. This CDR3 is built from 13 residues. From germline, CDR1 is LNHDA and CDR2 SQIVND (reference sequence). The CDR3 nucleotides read TGTGCCAGTCGGGGACAGGGGCGTCAGCCCCAGCATTTT. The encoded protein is CASRGQGRQPQHF.

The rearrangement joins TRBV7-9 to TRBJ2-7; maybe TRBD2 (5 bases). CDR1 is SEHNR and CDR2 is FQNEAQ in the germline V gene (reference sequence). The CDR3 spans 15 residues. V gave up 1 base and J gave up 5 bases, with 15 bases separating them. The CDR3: CASSLEGGGRDEQYF. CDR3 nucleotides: TGTGCCAGCAGCTTAGAGGGCGGAGGAAGGGACGAGCAGTACTTC.

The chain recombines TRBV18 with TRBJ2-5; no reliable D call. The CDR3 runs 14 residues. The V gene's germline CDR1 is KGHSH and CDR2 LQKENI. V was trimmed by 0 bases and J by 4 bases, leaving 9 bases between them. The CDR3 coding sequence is TGTGCCAGCTCACCACCGTGGAATGGAGAGACCCAGTACTTC. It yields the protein CASSPPWNGETQYF.

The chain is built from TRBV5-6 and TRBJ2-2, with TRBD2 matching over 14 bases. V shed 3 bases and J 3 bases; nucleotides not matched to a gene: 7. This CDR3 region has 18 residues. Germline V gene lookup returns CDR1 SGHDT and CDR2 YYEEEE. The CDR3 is CASSWGGLAGAHTGELFF. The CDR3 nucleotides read TGTGCCAGCAGCTGGGGGGGACTAGCGGGGGCGCACACCGGGGAGCTGTTTTTT.

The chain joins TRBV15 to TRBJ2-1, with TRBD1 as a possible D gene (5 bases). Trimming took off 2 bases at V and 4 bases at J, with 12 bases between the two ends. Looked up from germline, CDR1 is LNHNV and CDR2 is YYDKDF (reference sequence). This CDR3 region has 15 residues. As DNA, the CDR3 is TGTGCCACCAGCAGAAACAGGTCCCCATACAATGAGCAGTTCTTC. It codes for CATSRNRSPYNEQFF. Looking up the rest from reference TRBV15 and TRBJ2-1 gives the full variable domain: DAMVIQNPRYQVTQFGKPVTLSCSQTLNHNVMYWYQQKSSQAPKLLFHYYDKDFNNEADTPDNFQSRRPNTSFCFLDIRSPGLGDTAMYLCATSRNRSPYNEQFFGPGTRLTVL.

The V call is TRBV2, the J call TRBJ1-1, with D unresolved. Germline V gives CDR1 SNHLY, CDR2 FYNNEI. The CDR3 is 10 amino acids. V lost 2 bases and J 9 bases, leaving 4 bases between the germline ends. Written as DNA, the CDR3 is TGTGCCAGCAGTGAACAGAAAGCTTTCTTT. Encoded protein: CASSEQKAFF.

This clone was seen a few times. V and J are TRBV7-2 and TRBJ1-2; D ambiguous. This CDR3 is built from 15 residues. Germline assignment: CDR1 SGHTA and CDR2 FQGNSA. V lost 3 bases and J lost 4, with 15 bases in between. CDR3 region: CASSFEGGRAYGYTF. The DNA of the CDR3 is TGTGCCAGCAGCTTCGAGGGCGGCAGAGCCTATGGCTACACCTTC.

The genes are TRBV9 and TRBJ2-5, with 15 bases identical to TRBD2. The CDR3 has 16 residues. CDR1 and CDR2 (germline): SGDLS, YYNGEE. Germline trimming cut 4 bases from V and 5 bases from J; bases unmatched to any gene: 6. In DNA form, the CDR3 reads TGTGCCAGCAGCCTGGGACTAGCGGGGGGCGGGGAGACCCAGTACTTC. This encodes CASSLGLAGGGETQYF.

The CDR3, as DNA: TGCAGCGTTGGGTTGACTAGCGGGAGGGCCGGGCAGTTCTTC. It specifies CSVGLTSGRAGQFF. The V gene is TRBV29-1, the J gene TRBJ2-1, with 14 bases lining up with TRBD2. Germline values: CDR1 SQVTM, CDR2 ANQGSEA. J gave up 12 bases and V 4 bases, and 8 bases lay outside the gene matches. The CDR3 extends over 14 amino acids.

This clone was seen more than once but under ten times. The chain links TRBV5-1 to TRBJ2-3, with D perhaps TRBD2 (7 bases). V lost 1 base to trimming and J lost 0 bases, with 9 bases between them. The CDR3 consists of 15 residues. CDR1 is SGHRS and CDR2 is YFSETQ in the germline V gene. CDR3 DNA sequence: TGCGCCAGCAGCTTGCGGGGGGCAAGCACAGATACGCAGTATTTT. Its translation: CASSLRGASTDTQYF.

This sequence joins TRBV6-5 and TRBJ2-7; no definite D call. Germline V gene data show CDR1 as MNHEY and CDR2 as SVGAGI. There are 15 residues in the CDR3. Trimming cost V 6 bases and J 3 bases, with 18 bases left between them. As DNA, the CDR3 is TGTGCCAGCAGCCGCGGCCCCCCGAGCAACTACGAGCAGTACTTC. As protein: CASSRGPPSNYEQYF.

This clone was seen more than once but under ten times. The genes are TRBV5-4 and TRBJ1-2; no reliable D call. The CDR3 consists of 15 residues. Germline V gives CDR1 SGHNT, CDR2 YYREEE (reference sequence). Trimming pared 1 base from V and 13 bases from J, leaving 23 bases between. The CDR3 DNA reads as TGTGCCAGCAGCTTGTTTAGTAGGTCAGCCCCTATTTTCACCTTC. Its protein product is CASSLFSRSAPIFTF.

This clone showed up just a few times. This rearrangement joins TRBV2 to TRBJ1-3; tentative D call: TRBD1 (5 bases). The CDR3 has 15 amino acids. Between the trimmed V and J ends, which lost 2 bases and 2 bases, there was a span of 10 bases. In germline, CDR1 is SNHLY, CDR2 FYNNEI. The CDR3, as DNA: TGTGCCAGCAGTGAATCGGGGCTACCTGGAAACACCATATATTTT. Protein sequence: CASSESGLPGNTIYF.

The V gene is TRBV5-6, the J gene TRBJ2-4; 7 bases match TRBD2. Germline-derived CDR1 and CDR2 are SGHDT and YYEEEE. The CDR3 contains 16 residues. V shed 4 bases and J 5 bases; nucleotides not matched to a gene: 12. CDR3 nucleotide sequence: TGTGCCAGCAGCCCGGGCCGGGGCGGGAGTGAAAACATTCAGTACTTC. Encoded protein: CASSPGRGGSENIQYF.

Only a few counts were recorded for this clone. CDR3 amino acids: CSVEGSANPYEQYF. The CDR3 DNA reads as TGCAGCGTTGAAGGGTCGGCAAACCCCTACGAGCAGTACTTC. The chain carries TRBV29-1 and TRBJ2-7; D gene unclear. This CDR3 is 14 amino acids long. In germline, CDR1 is SQVTM, CDR2 ANQGSEA. V dropped 1 base and J dropped 2 bases, with 12 bases sitting between them.

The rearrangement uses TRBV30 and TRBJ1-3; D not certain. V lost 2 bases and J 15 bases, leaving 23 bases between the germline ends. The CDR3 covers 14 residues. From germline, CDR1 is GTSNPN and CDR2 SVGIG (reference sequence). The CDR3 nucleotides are TGTGCCTGGAGTCCCCCGGTCCCCCCTATTCGGACATATTTT. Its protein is CAWSPPVPPIRTYF.

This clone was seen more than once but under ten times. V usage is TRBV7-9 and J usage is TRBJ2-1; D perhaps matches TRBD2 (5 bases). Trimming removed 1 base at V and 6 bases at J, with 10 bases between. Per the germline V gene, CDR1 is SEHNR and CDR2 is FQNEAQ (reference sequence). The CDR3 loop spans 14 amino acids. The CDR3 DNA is TGTGCCAGCAGCTTAGGGACTGGGTTCAATGAGCAGTTCTTC. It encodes CASSLGTGFNEQFF.

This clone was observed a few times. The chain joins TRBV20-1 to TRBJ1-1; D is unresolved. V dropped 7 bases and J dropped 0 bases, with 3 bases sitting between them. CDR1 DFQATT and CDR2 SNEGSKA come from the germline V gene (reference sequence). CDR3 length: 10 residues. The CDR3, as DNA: TGCAGTGGTATGAACACTGAAGCTTTCTTT. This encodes CSGMNTEAFF.

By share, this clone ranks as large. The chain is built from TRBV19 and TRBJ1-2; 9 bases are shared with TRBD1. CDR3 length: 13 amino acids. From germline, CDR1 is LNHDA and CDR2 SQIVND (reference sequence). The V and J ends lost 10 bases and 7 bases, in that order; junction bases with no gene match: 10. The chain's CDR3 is CATRTGARSGYTF. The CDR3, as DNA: TGTGCCACCAGGACAGGGGCGCGGAGTGGCTACACCTTC.

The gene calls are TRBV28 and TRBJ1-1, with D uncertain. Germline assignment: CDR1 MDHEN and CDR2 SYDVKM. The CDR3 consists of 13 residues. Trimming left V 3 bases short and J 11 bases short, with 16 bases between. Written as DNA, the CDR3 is TGTGCCAGCAGTTTTAGGCACCCGAGTTCGGCTTTCTTT. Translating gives CASSFRHPSSAFF. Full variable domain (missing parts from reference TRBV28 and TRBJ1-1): DVKVTQSSRYLVKRTGEKVFLECVQDMDHENMFWYRQDPGLGLRLIYFSYDVKMKEKGDIPEGYSVSREKKERFSLILESASTNQTSMYLCASSFRHPSSAFFGQGTRLTVV.

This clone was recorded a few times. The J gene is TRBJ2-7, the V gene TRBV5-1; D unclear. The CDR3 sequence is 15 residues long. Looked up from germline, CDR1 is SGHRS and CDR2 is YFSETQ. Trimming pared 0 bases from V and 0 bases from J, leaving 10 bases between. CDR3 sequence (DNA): TGCGCCAGCAGCTTGGGCGGCAGGCACTCCTACGAGCAGTACTTC. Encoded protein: CASSLGGRHSYEQYF.

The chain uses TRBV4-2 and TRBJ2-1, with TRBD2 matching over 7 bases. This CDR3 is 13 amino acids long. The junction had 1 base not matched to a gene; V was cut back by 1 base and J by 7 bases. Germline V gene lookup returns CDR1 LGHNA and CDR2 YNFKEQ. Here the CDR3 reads CASSQVGGNEQFF. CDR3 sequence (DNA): TGTGCCAGCAGCCAAGTGGGGGGGAATGAGCAGTTCTTC.

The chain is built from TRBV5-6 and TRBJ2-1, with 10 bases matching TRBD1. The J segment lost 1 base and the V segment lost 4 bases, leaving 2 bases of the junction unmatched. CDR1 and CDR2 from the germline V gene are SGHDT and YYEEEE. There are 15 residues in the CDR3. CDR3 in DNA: TGTGCCAGCAGCATGGGACAGGGGTCCTACAATGAGCAGTTCTTC. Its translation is CASSMGQGSYNEQFF.

CDR3 amino acids: CASSSVYGYTF. As DNA, the CDR3 is TGTGCCAGCAGTTCCGTATATGGCTACACCTTC. This sequence joins TRBV28 and TRBJ1-2, with D hard to call. Trimming removed 4 bases from V and 5 bases from J, with 5 bases in between. This CDR3 region has 11 residues. Per germline, CDR1 MDHEN and CDR2 SYDVKM.

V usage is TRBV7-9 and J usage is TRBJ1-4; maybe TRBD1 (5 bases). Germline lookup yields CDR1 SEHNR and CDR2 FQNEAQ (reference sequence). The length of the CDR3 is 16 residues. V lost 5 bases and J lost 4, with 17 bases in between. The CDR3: CASSPPRTGINEKLFF. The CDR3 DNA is TGTGCCAGCAGCCCACCGCGCACAGGAATTAATGAAAAACTGTTTTTT.

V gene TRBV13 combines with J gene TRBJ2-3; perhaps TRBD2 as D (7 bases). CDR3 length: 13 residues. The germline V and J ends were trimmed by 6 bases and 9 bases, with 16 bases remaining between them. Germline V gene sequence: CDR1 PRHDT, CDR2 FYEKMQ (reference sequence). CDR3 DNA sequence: TGTGCCAGCAGTGTGGGGGGGCCGGGGACGCAGTATTTT. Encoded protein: CASSVGGPGTQYF.